The clone carrying this TCR beta chain occurred many times. What it recognizes is unknown. These data belong to a study of CD8 T cells in ankylosing spondylitis. The CDR3 contains 15 residues. V lost 4 bases, J lost 4 bases, and 9 bases stayed unmatched. Germline V gene data show CDR1 as SGHRS and CDR2 as YFSETQ. It was by quantitative 5'-RACE with molecular barcodes that TCR beta libraries were made. TCRdb processed the 5' RACE reads anew with MiXCR; each CDR3 protein has one entry. The sample holds some 400,000 distinct CDR3 sequences; 20% to 25% are singletons and the top ten take about 16%. Study-wide results and limits: A TCR beta motif of 7 to 9 highly homologous variants seemed to mark ankylosing spondylitis blood. The disease-linked clones had a CD8+ phenotype and low blood frequencies. Matched synovial fluid from ankylosing spondylitis patients was reported to be enriched for disease-linked clones.

Sequencing was done on a sample of blood, either unsorted or a sorted T cell fraction (not recorded which). V gene TRBV5-1 combines with J gene TRBJ1-1; 8 bases align to TRBD1. The sequence was obtained from a male donor with ankylosing spondylitis. Here the CDR3 reads CASSAGQGGVTEAFF. As DNA, the CDR3 is TGCGCCAGCAGCGCCGGACAGGGTGGGGTCACTGAAGCTTTCTTT.